These T cell receptor beta chains were read from a single sample in a study of CXCR3-negative and CXCR3-positive naive CD8 T cells. After re-calling the 5' RACE reads, TCRdb lists one entry per CDR3 protein, DNA absent. This table holds 45,000 to 65,000 distinct CDR3 sequences. Sequences were obtained from naive CXCR3- CD8+ T cells from blood. All receptors come from a human donor in good health. Some clones in this sample may be carry-over from other donors' samples. CDR3s include the opening cysteine and the closing phenylalanine or tryptophan. Size values are once, few and many counts, or a class for expanded clones, and some rows have none.

v_gene: TRBV3-1; j_gene: TRBJ2-1; abundance: .; CDR3aa: CASSLGTTLNEQFF
v_gene: TRBV3-2; j_gene: TRBJ2-3; abundance: .; CDR3aa: CASSQDWIGDTQYF
v_gene: TRBV29-1; j_gene: TRBJ2-5; abundance: .; CDR3aa: CSVDGTRETQYF
v_gene: TRBV29-1; j_gene: TRBJ2-2; abundance: medium-sized; CDR3aa: CSVEVQGGLFF
v_gene: TRBV6-4; j_gene: TRBJ1-1; abundance: .; CDR3aa: CASSDQGNTEAFF
v_gene: TRBV6-1; j_gene: TRBJ2-6; abundance: .; CDR3aa: CASSPGQESSGANVLTF
v_gene: TRBV15; j_gene: TRBJ2-4; abundance: .; CDR3aa: CATSTPTENIQYF
v_gene: TRBV20-1; j_gene: TRBJ2-5; abundance: .; CDR3aa: CSATRTGKSQETQYF
v_gene: TRBV4-1; j_gene: TRBJ1-1; abundance: .; CDR3aa: CASRASLNLEAFF
v_gene: TRBV4-3; j_gene: TRBJ2-7; abundance: .; CDR3aa: CASSQGEASSYEQYF
v_gene: TRBV29-1; j_gene: TRBJ1-1; abundance: .; CDR3aa: CSVDLDRANTEAFF
v_gene: TRBV12-3/TRBV12-4; j_gene: TRBJ2-3; abundance: .; CDR3aa: CASSYLSTGGNPADTQYF
v_gene: TRBV19; j_gene: TRBJ2-2; abundance: .; CDR3aa: CASSVGLANTGELFF
v_gene: TRBV7-6; j_gene: TRBJ2-7; abundance: .; CDR3aa: CASSGETPNEQYF
v_gene: TRBV5-6; j_gene: TRBJ2-1; abundance: .; CDR3aa: CASALAGVYNEQFF
v_gene: TRBV7-9; j_gene: TRBJ2-1; abundance: .; CDR3aa: CASSPNTGRTYNEQFF
v_gene: TRBV4-1; j_gene: TRBJ2-1; abundance: .; CDR3aa: CASSQESGRSSYNEQFF
v_gene: TRBV12-3/TRBV12-4; j_gene: TRBJ2-2; abundance: .; CDR3aa: CASSSGQAELFF
v_gene: TRBV7-9; j_gene: TRBJ2-3; abundance: .; CDR3aa: CASSLTKGRAPDTQYF
v_gene: TRBV12-3/TRBV12-4; j_gene: TRBJ2-1; abundance: .; CDR3aa: CASSAGGLYNEQFF
v_gene: TRBV4-1; j_gene: TRBJ2-4; abundance: .; CDR3aa: CASSQEGNFQYF
v_gene: TRBV28; j_gene: TRBJ2-1; abundance: .; CDR3aa: CASGIWGVSTNEQFF
v_gene: TRBV29-1; j_gene: TRBJ1-2; abundance: .; CDR3aa: CSVLRGYYGYTF
v_gene: TRBV7-9; j_gene: TRBJ1-6; abundance: .; CDR3aa: CASSLPGSNSPLHF
v_gene: TRBV28; j_gene: TRBJ2-1; abundance: .; CDR3aa: CAIERAHRYNEQFF
v_gene: TRBV6-4; j_gene: TRBJ2-1; abundance: .; CDR3aa: CASSATSGGNNEQFF
v_gene: TRBV5-1; j_gene: TRBJ2-1; abundance: .; CDR3aa: CASSFTGPSSYNEQFF
v_gene: TRBV7-9; j_gene: TRBJ2-6; abundance: .; CDR3aa: CASLGFSGANVLTF
v_gene: TRBV7-9; j_gene: TRBJ2-3; abundance: .; CDR3aa: CASSPTQTSGMSTDTQYF
v_gene: TRBV2; j_gene: TRBJ2-7; abundance: .; CDR3aa: CASSSPQDGIYEQYF
v_gene: TRBV7-7; j_gene: TRBJ2-3; abundance: .; CDR3aa: CASSLRGTSDTQYF
v_gene: TRBV20-1; j_gene: TRBJ2-1; abundance: .; CDR3aa: CSARHRDNHNEQFF
v_gene: TRBV5-5; j_gene: TRBJ2-1; abundance: .; CDR3aa: CASSFFYEESEQFF
v_gene: TRBV20-1; j_gene: TRBJ2-1; abundance: .; CDR3aa: CSAETGVGNNEQFF
v_gene: TRBV6-4; j_gene: TRBJ2-7; abundance: .; CDR3aa: CASSEGPFYEQYF
v_gene: TRBV5-1; j_gene: TRBJ2-7; abundance: .; CDR3aa: CASSLGNEDYYEQYF
v_gene: TRBV10-3; j_gene: TRBJ2-7; abundance: .; CDR3aa: CATLDRAIYEQYF
v_gene: TRBV20-1; j_gene: TRBJ1-1; abundance: .; CDR3aa: CSARGGTEAFF
v_gene: TRBV7-9; j_gene: TRBJ2-7; abundance: .; CDR3aa: CASSPPPVGNPSSYEQYF
v_gene: TRBV7-6; j_gene: TRBJ2-2; abundance: .; CDR3aa: CASTAPPNTGELFF
v_gene: TRBV27; j_gene: TRBJ2-7; abundance: .; CDR3aa: CASSLARGPYEQYF
v_gene: TRBV4-1; j_gene: TRBJ2-3; abundance: .; CDR3aa: CASSQLGGTSTDTQYF
v_gene: TRBV25-1; j_gene: TRBJ2-5; abundance: .; CDR3aa: CASSEWAGGETQYF
v_gene: TRBV7-3; j_gene: TRBJ2-1; abundance: .; CDR3aa: CASSLDIPSSYNEQFF
v_gene: TRBV30; j_gene: TRBJ1-2; abundance: .; CDR3aa: CASPGPNGYTF
v_gene: TRBV28; j_gene: TRBJ2-1; abundance: .; CDR3aa: CASSLTGGNYNEQFF
v_gene: TRBV6-5; j_gene: TRBJ2-1; abundance: medium-sized; CDR3aa: CASSISRTGNEQFF
v_gene: TRBV20-1; j_gene: TRBJ2-1; abundance: .; CDR3aa: CSARAGRSSYNEQFF